Shown below are 22 T cell receptor beta chains from a single sample sequenced in a study of blood T cell repertoires in COVID-19 (dated by TCRdb to between 2020 and 2021). Library preparation used the immunoSEQ multiplex PCR assay. TCRdb obtained this table from immuneACCESS and retained in-frame rearrangements with V and J assigned. These tables miss some clones; where compared with another copy, unresolved V genes account for less than half of the shortfall, and the remainder is unexplained. Within this sample are a few hundred thousand clones, with roughly 90% of them counted one time only. The top ten constitute 5% to 7.5% of the sample. The sample was peripheral blood. Receptors originate from a man between 18 and 29 years old who had recovered from COVID-19.

The chain uses TRBV3-1 (or the pseudogene TRBV3-2) and TRBJ2-1, with 12 bases fitting TRBD2. Unmatched junction bases numbered 7, after V lost 4 bases and J lost 6 bases. The CDR3 extends over 16 amino acids. CDR1 and CDR2 from the germline V gene are LGHDT and YNNKEL (reference sequence). The CDR3 loop reads CASSLRMTSGSNEQFF. CDR3 DNA: TGTGCCAGCAGCCTCAGAATGACTAGCGGGAGCAATGAGCAGTTCTTC.

The chain links TRBV11-2 to TRBJ1-2, with TRBD1 matching 7 bases. The CDR3 is made up of 17 amino acids. V was clipped by 2 bases and J by 2 bases; unmatched bases: 11. CDR1 and CDR2 from the germline V gene are SGHAT and FQNNGV. The CDR3 DNA reads TGTGCCAGCAGCTTACCGACAGGGCAATCACCGAACTATGGCTACACCTTC. It translates to CASSLPTGQSPNYGYTF.

The chain employs TRBV4-3 and TRBJ2-7, with TRBD1 matching 8 bases. CDR1 LGHNA and CDR2 YSLEER come from the germline V gene. The CDR3 spans 15 residues. With 1 base clipped from V and 6 bases from J, the junction kept 8 bases outside the gene matches. The CDR3 protein is CASSQAPGGGGEQYF. DNA for the CDR3: TGCGCCAGCAGCCAAGCACCAGGGGGCGGAGGCGAGCAGTACTTC.

V and J are TRBV12-2 and TRBJ2-7; TRBD1 is the table's D call and was not checked against the DNA. TRBV12-2 is a pseudogene. There are 14 residues in the CDR3. The CDR3 spells CASPKRQGFYEQYF. CDR3 nucleotides: TGTGCAAGTCCTAAGAGGCAGGGATTCTACGAGCAGTACTTC.

V is TRBV6-2 or TRBV6-3 and J is TRBJ1-3, with D perhaps TRBD1 (5 bases). The CDR3 is 18 amino acids. Germline CDR1 MNHEY, CDR2 SVGEGT. The germline V and J ends were trimmed by 0 bases and 2 bases, with 17 bases remaining between them. CDR3 sequence: CASSYSSRGVTTGNTIYF. CDR3 bases: TGTGCCAGCAGTTACTCGAGTCGGGGGGTAACAACTGGAAACACCATATATTTT.

This sequence joins TRBV4-3 and TRBJ2-3; 7 positions agree with TRBD1. V lost 1 base and J lost 4; bases outside the gene matches: 5. The length of the CDR3 is 15 residues. CDR1 is LGHNA and CDR2 is YSLEER in the germline V gene. CDR3 nucleotides: TGCGCCAGCAGCCAAGGAGGGGGCTGGGCAGATACGCAGTATTTT. Its translation: CASSQGGGWADTQYF.

The chain links TRBV5-4 to TRBJ2-3; 7 bases map to TRBD2. CDR1 and CDR2 (germline): SGHNT, YYREEE (reference sequence). V gave up 6 bases and J gave up 5 bases; unmatched junction bases: 9. The CDR3 runs 14 residues. CDR3 in DNA: TGTGCCAGCACGCGGGGGACTTTTGGAGATACGCAGTATTTT. It codes for CASTRGTFGDTQYF.

This clone was counted a single time. The chain is built from TRBV10-2 and TRBJ1-5, with unresolved D. CDR3 size: 15 residues. The germline gives CDR1 WSHSY, CDR2 SAAADI. V was cut by 9 bases and J by 6 bases, with 21 bases left in between. The CDR3 sequence is CARPTRGMRFQPQHF. CDR3 sequence (DNA): TGCGCCAGACCGACTAGAGGGATGAGGTTTCAGCCCCAGCATTTT.

This clone was picked up one time. The chain uses TRBV3-1 (or the pseudogene TRBV3-2) and TRBJ1-2; D is uncertain. The V end lost 1 base, the J end lost 5 bases, and 17 bases lay between the germline ends. Germline V lookup: CDR1 LGHDT, CDR2 YNNKEL (reference sequence). This CDR3 spans 16 amino acids. CDR3 in amino acids: CASSQVGASGWYGYTF. CDR3 coding DNA: TGTGCCAGCAGCCAAGTGGGTGCGTCGGGATGGTATGGCTACACCTTC.

This clone is a singleton in its sample. V gene TRBV7-9 combines with J gene TRBJ2-1; 7 positions agree with TRBD2. The CDR3 is made up of 12 amino acids. With V trimmed by 6 bases and J by 13 bases, 9 bases remained unmatched. Germline V CDR1 and CDR2: SEHNR, FQNEAQ (reference sequence). The CDR3 DNA reads as TGTGCCAGCAGTGCCCTGGCGGGAGTTCAGTTCTTC. Amino acids: CASSALAGVQFF.

The V call is TRBV2, the J call TRBJ1-2; possible D gene TRBD1, 6 bases. Germline V gives CDR1 SNHLY, CDR2 FYNNEI. The CDR3 sequence is 12 residues long. V was pared by 6 bases and J by 6 bases, with 11 bases between. CDR3: CASRQAGDGYTF. In DNA, the CDR3 is TGTGCCAGCAGGCAGGCAGGGGATGGCTACACCTTC.

The V and J genes are TRBV5-6 and TRBJ2-7; D is perhaps TRBD2 (6 bases). Between the trimmed V and J ends, which lost 6 bases and 6 bases, there was a span of 19 bases. CDR1 SGHDT and CDR2 YYEEEE come from the germline V gene. CDR3 size: 14 residues. The CDR3 DNA follows: TGTGCCAGCACCGTGCGGGGTGTCCTGGGCGAGCAGTACTTC. Amino acids: CASTVRGVLGEQYF. The whole variable domain, remainder taken from reference TRBV5-6 and TRBJ2-7, is DAGVTQSPTHLIKTRGQQVTLRCSPKSGHDTVSWYQQALGQGPQFIFQYYEEEERQRGNFPDRFSGHQFPNYSSELNVNALLLGDSALYLCASTVRGVLGEQYFGPGTRLTVT.

The rearrangement uses TRBV6-1 and TRBJ2-7; 12 bases are shared with TRBD1. J gave up 2 bases and V 4 bases, and 6 bases lay outside the gene matches. Germline lookup yields CDR1 MNHNS and CDR2 SASEGT. The CDR3 has 16 amino acids. The DNA for the CDR3 is TGTGCCAGCAGTGCGGGACAGGGGGCGCGTGCCTACGAGCAGTACTTC. Translation gives CASSAGQGARAYEQYF.

The V call is TRBV29-1, the J call TRBJ2-3; the match to TRBD2 covers 9 bases. Germline V lookup: CDR1 SQVTM, CDR2 ANQGSEA. V dropped 4 bases and J dropped 0; count of bases not matched to a gene: 2. The CDR3 contains 14 residues. The DNA of the CDR3 is TGCAGCGTTGGACTAGCGGTTAGCACAGATACGCAGTATTTT. Its protein is CSVGLAVSTDTQYF.

This clone was recorded once. DNA for the CDR3: TGTGCCAGCAGCTTACCTAGCGGGGGGACAGATACGCAGTATTTT. Its protein is CASSLPSGGTDTQYF. The rearrangement joins TRBV7-9 to TRBJ2-3; 11 bases are shared with TRBD2. The CDR3 has 15 amino acids. Trimming at V came to 2 bases and at J to 3 bases, leaving 1 base not matched to a gene. Germline lookup yields CDR1 SEHNR and CDR2 FQNEAQ (reference sequence).

The chain has TRBV11-2 and TRBJ2-7, with D perhaps matching TRBD2 (5 bases). With 2 bases removed from V and 4 bases from J, the gap between germline ends came to 18 bases. CDR3 length equals 16 residues. CDR1 SGHAT and CDR2 FQNNGV come from the germline V gene. Here the CDR3 DNA reads TGTGCCAGCAGCTTACCCCGCCCGGACTCATCGTACGAGCAGTACTTC. It yields the protein CASSLPRPDSSYEQYF.

The V call is TRBV5-6, the J call TRBJ1-2, with 10 positions matching TRBD1. The germline V gene encodes CDR1 SGHDT and CDR2 YYEEEE. Trimming took 4 bases from V and 8 from J; bases not matched to a gene: 11. The CDR3 spans 15 residues. CDR3 bases: TGTGCCAGCAGCGTTCCCATTGGGACAGGGGTAGGCTACACCTTC. Its protein is CASSVPIGTGVGYTF.

The genes are TRBV20-1 and TRBJ1-2; D uncertain. This CDR3 has 15 amino acids. V lost 3 bases to trimming and J lost 0 bases, with 14 bases between them. Germline V gene lookup returns CDR1 DFQATT and CDR2 SNEGSKA (reference sequence). Here the CDR3 reads CSASLVQNSNYGYTF. In nucleotides, the CDR3 is TGCAGTGCTAGTCTGGTACAGAATTCTAACTATGGCTACACCTTC.

V usage is TRBV27 and J usage is TRBJ1-2; D gene ambiguous. Per germline, CDR1 MNHEY and CDR2 SMNVEV (reference sequence). Trimming shortened V by 3 bases and J by 4 bases, and 15 bases separated the two germline ends. The CDR3 has 15 amino acids. CDR3 DNA sequence: TGTGCCAGCAGTTTTGATGGACTTTTACTCTATGGCTACACCTTC. Translated: CASSFDGLLLYGYTF.

The rearrangement links TRBV10-3 to TRBJ2-1, with D possibly being TRBD2 (6 bases). The germline V and J ends were trimmed by 2 bases and 10 bases, with 12 bases remaining between them. Germline CDR1 and CDR2: ENHRY and SYGVKD. The CDR3 is made up of 13 amino acids. As DNA, the CDR3 is TGTGCCATCAGTGAGCTGTCGGGAGTCGAGCAGTTCTTC. It codes for CAISELSGVEQFF.

The CDR3 protein is CASSVDRGVANTGELFF. For the CDR3, the DNA is TGTGCCAGCAGCGTAGATCGGGGTGTCGCGAACACCGGGGAGCTGTTTTTT. The chain joins TRBV9 to TRBJ2-2; maybe TRBD2 (5 bases). The CDR3 runs 17 residues. The germline V gene has CDR1 SGDLS and CDR2 YYNGEE. Trimming cost V 0 bases and J 0 bases, with 12 bases left between them.

The chain couples TRBV27 to TRBJ1-6, with a tentative D call TRBD1 (5 bases). V was clipped by 6 bases and J by 2 bases, with 17 bases between them. The CDR3 runs to 17 residues. The germline gives CDR1 MNHEY, CDR2 SMNVEV (reference sequence). CDR3: CASRPARGGTYNSPLHF. CDR3 nucleotide sequence: TGTGCCAGCAGACCGGCTCGGGGGGGAACCTATAATTCACCCCTCCACTTT.